A single sample is the source of the 7 T cell receptor beta chains below, sequenced in a study of OX40 agonist ivuxolimab in advanced cancers. Only in-frame clones appear in the TCRdb table, and some are missing; sequencing was by immunoSEQ multiplex PCR. The profile shows 43,000 or so clones, around 77% of them singletons. Specimen: CD4+ or CD8+ T cells sorted from blood, collected in a trial of the OX40 agonist ivuxolimab. These receptors were obtained from an adult with an advanced solid tumor such as melanoma, head and neck, liver or kidney cancer.

This clone was observed a single time. This sequence joins TRBV6-1 and TRBJ1-5; no definite D call. The CDR3 has 13 amino acids. Looked up from germline, CDR1 is MNHNS and CDR2 is SASEGT. V gave up 6 bases and J gave up 0 bases, with 6 bases separating them. The CDR3 spells CASRDYSNQPQHF. The DNA for the CDR3 is TGTGCCAGCAGAGATTATAGCAATCAGCCCCAGCATTTT.

This clone appeared a few times. The CDR3 coding sequence is TGTGCCACCAGCCCCCACCTAGGGCTTCGGGCTAGCGGGAGACACCAGGCTCAAGAGACCCAGTACTTC. Translating it yields CATSPHLGLRASGRHQAQETQYF. The V and J genes are TRBV15 and TRBJ2-5; 10 bases are a match to TRBD2. The V gene's germline CDR1 is LNHNV and CDR2 YYDKDF (reference sequence). This CDR3 is 23 amino acids long. V was pared by 5 bases and J by 2 bases, with 29 bases of the junction left unmatched.

By its share, this clone is medium-sized (0.01 to 0.1%). This chain connects TRBV28 to TRBJ1-1; D not resolved. The CDR3 has 14 amino acids. The germline CDR1 and CDR2 sequences are MDHEN and SYDVKM. V lost 7 bases and J 6 bases, leaving 18 bases between the germline ends. CDR3 amino acids: CASIPQVSASEAFF. CDR3 nucleotides: TGTGCCAGCATCCCTCAGGTGTCGGCATCTGAAGCTTTCTTT. Full variable domain (outside the CDR3, taken from reference TRBV28 and TRBJ1-1): DVKVTQSSRYLVKRTGEKVFLECVQDMDHENMFWYRQDPGLGLRLIYFSYDVKMKEKGDIPEGYSVSREKKERFSLILESASTNQTSMYLCASIPQVSASEAFFGQGTRLTVV.

The chain is built from TRBV2 and TRBJ2-5, with D possibly being TRBD2 (5 bases). The germline gives CDR1 SNHLY, CDR2 FYNNEI. The CDR3 is 14 amino acids. V dropped 1 base and J dropped 12 bases, with 18 bases sitting between them. CDR3 bases: TGTGCCAGCAGTGAAGGGGCAGGTGCGGGCTTAAAGTACTTC. It is translated as CASSEGAGAGLKYF. Complete variable domain (other parts from reference TRBV2 and TRBJ2-5): EPEVTQTPSHQVTQMGQEVILRCVPISNHLYFYWYRQILGQKVEFLVSFYNNEISEKSEIFDDQFSVERPDGSNFTLKIRSTKLEDSAMYFCASSEGAGAGLKYFGPGTRLLVL.

The chain is built from TRBV6-5 and TRBJ2-3; weak D call: TRBD2 (5 bases). Germline V gene data show CDR1 as MNHEY and CDR2 as SVGAGI. The V end was cut by 0 bases, the J end by 1 base, with 11 bases between. The CDR3 is 16 residues long. The CDR3 is CASSYSRVAGTDTQYF. CDR3 sequence (DNA): TGTGCCAGCAGTTACTCGAGGGTTGCCGGCACAGATACGCAGTATTTT.

The chain couples TRBV19 to TRBJ1-2, with 9 bases identical to TRBD1. CDR1 LNHDA and CDR2 SQIVND come from the germline V gene (reference sequence). Trimming removed 9 bases from V and 4 bases from J; junction bases left unmatched: 12. This CDR3 has 15 residues. For the CDR3, the DNA is TGTGCCAGCCTCACCCTGACAGGGGGGGGCTATGGCTACACCTTC. Translating gives CASLTLTGGGYGYTF. Variable domain in full (rest from reference TRBV19 and TRBJ1-2): DGGITQSPKYLFRKEGQNVTLSCEQNLNHDAMYWYRQDPGQGLRLIYYSQIVNDFQKGDIAEGYSVSREKKESFPLTVTSAQKNPTAFYLCASLTLTGGGYGYTFGSGTRLTVV.

The V and J genes are TRBV11-2 and TRBJ2-1; D call uncertain. The CDR3 is made up of 15 amino acids. CDR1 SGHAT and CDR2 FQNNGV come from the germline V gene. V dropped 0 bases and J dropped 7 bases, with 13 bases sitting between them. This chain's CDR3 is CASSLDRHLSNEQFF. For the CDR3, the DNA is TGTGCCAGCAGCTTAGATCGACACCTGTCGAATGAGCAGTTCTTC. The full variable domain, in which reference TRBV11-2 and TRBJ2-1 provide the parts outside the CDR3, is EAGVAQSPRYKIIEKRQSVAFWCNPISGHATLYWYQQILGQGPKLLIQFQNNGVVDDSQLPKDRFSAERLKGVDSTLKIQPAKLEDSAVYLCASSLDRHLSNEQFFGPGTRLTVL.